Included here is one T cell receptor beta chain sequence, with context. This clonotype was recorded many times. Its binding antigen is unknown. No base-level quality is on record; no much larger clone is a single base apart. The sample originates from a study of glioma-infiltrating T cells listed by TCRdb under 2016. Concerning the study at large: Glioma tissue, non-neoplastic brain tissue and matched peripheral blood mononuclear cells were used as sources from which TCR alpha- and beta-chain repertoires were sequenced. To measure how far tissue and blood T-cell populations diverged, each tissue-infiltrating repertoire was compared against the peripheral blood repertoire of the same patient. The paired cohort was made up of three low-grade glioma patients, fewer than 10 primary glioblastoma patients and three non-glioma patients who contributed non-neoplastic brain tissue. Broad study findings and their caveats: Very few CDR3 sequences were shared between tissue and blood, attributed to high CDR3 diversity and limited sampling. VJ-independent divergence between tissue and blood was lower than expected in non-neoplastic patients but higher than expected in all gliomas, particularly low-grade gliomas. Group comparisons rested on small numbers: three non-neoplastic, three low-grade glioma and roughly 8 glioblastoma patients.

TCR alpha and beta CDR3 regions were amplified with the iRepertoire nested amplicon-rescue multiplex PCR (arm-PCR) platform from RNA. One-step reverse transcription and amplification used roughly 100-400 ng of tissue mRNA or PBMC total RNA as input. After bead purification, a secondary multiplex PCR added Illumina adapters, and libraries were gel-purified between 200 and 400 bp. The libraries contained internal 6-nucleotide barcodes that were used for demultiplexing. Sequencing of libraries was performed on an Illumina MiSeq with 2x220 or 2x250 nucleotide paired-end reads. From the authors' description of their analysis: FLASH 1.2.11 was used to merge paired reads, and BWA-MEM then aligned the reads to the GRCh37 human genome before TRA and TRB reads were extracted. An IMGT-derived reference of cassette sequences and CDR3 motifs, with pseudogenes included, was used for V and J assignment. Three-frame translation of reads was performed, and productive CDR3s were defined as those with a C...FGXG motif and no stop codons. Clonotypes were defined as unique combinations of V-J cassette pair and CDR3 amino acid sequence. Hamming distance filtering was applied to reads, with thresholds set by the sequence error rate of each sample in mapped regions. TCRdb handled the public reads itself, with Q25 trimming in fastp and clone calling in MiXCR, and kept productive beta chains. When rows share a CDR3 protein, they turn into one entry using the most common DNA and genes. These V and J calls are TCRdb output, not the study's own analysis. For this sample there are some 190,000 distinct CDR3 sequences; over 30% appear just once. The ten top clones hold about 19% of the sample.

The receptor was derived from a human donor with low-grade glioma or glioblastoma, undergoing nonglioma brain surgery, or in good health (not recorded which). What was sequenced was glioma tissue, nonneoplastic brain tissue, or PBMCs (not recorded which).

CDR3 region: CATSDSWTSSSYNEQFF. The DNA sequence is as follows: TGTGCCACCAGTGATTCCTGGACTTCGAGCTCCTACAATGAGCAGTTCTTC. This chain joins TRBV24-1 to TRBJ2-1, and possibly TRBD2, on 5 matching bases. Based on the germline V gene, the CDR1 and CDR2 sequences are KGHDR and SFDVKD. CDR3 length: 17 amino acids, cysteine to phenylalanine. Kept here is only the CDR3 DNA, which spans 51 bases and is read in frame from base 1. V drops 2 bases and J drops 0 bases, leaving 13 bases in between.